This T cell receptor beta chain was captured in a study of blood T cell repertoires in COVID-19. Study overall: COVID-19 samples, acute and convalescent, were from the United States, Italy and Spain.

In the study's own analysis: Reference gene primer amplification gave estimated nucleated cell counts. The method was immunoSEQ multiplex PCR; TCRdb's version includes in-frame clones alone and lacks a portion of them. V and J calls and clone size are copied from that table; D and trimming were computed from the DNA. The table has almost 500,000 clones, roughly nine tenths seen once. Researchers sorted participants into cohorts using their self-reported clinical history. Recovery meant two consecutive negative NP/OP PCR tests, professional clearance, or resolved symptoms. Material: PBMCs or T cells enriched from blood (not recorded which). The source is an older woman who had recovered from COVID-19.

The CDR3 DNA is TGCGCCAGCAGCCCTGGAGGGACAGGGACCACAGATACGCAGTATTTT. Residues: CASSPGGTGTTDTQYF. The V gene is TRBV5-1, the J gene TRBJ2-3, with TRBD1 matching over 9 bases. Trimming removed 4 bases from V and 2 bases from J; junction bases left unmatched: 8. The CDR3 runs to 16 residues. CDR1 is SGHRS and CDR2 is YFSETQ in the germline V gene.